These 10 T cell receptor beta chains came from one sample sequenced in a study of blood T cell repertoires in COVID-19. Libraries were prepared by immunoSEQ multiplex PCR; TCRdb keeps only in-frame clonotypes and omits some of them. The sample has 40,000 or so clones, 70% to 90% seen once. Sequenced sample: peripheral blood. These receptors were taken from a man aged 50 to 60 with active COVID-19.

This chain uses TRBV11-2 with TRBJ1-1; 9 nucleotides line up with TRBD1. V lost 1 base to trimming and J lost 3 bases; unmatched junction nucleotides: 3. Germline values: CDR1 SGHAT, CDR2 FQNNGV. The CDR3 loop spans 15 amino acids. The CDR3 DNA is TGTGCCAGCAGCTTAGGGGACAGGGCCTACACTGAAGCTTTCTTT. Amino acid sequence: CASSLGDRAYTEAFF.

The DNA of the CDR3 is TGCGCCAGCAGCTTGGCCGGGACACACTATGGCTACACCTTC. Translated: CASSLAGTHYGYTF. The J gene is TRBJ1-2, the V gene TRBV5-1, with D possibly matching TRBD1 (6 bases). The CDR3 is 14 residues long. Germline V gene lookup returns CDR1 SGHRS and CDR2 YFSETQ. Trimming left V 0 bases short and J 3 bases short, with 9 bases between.

CDR3 DNA: TGTGCCAGCAGCTCCCTACAGGTGGGCTTTTCACCCCTCCACTTT. It specifies CASSSLQVGFSPLHF. V and J are TRBV11-2 and TRBJ1-6; possibly TRBD1 for D (5 bases). Germline V gene sequence: CDR1 SGHAT, CDR2 FQNNGV. V shed 4 bases and J shed 9 bases, with 16 bases lying between them. The CDR3 runs to 15 residues.

V and J are TRBV5-6 and TRBJ2-5; maybe TRBD1 (6 bases). V was shortened by 6 bases and J by 0 bases, with 9 bases between the two germline ends. Germline V lookup: CDR1 SGHDT, CDR2 YYEEEE. This CDR3 contains 13 residues. CDR3 residues: CASTGTNQETQYF. CDR3 DNA sequence: TGTGCCAGCACCGGGACAAACCAAGAGACCCAGTACTTC.

The V gene is TRBV4-1, the J gene TRBJ2-1; 8 bases align to TRBD2. Per germline, CDR1 MGHRA and CDR2 YSYEKL. J lost 1 base, V lost 0 bases, and 5 bases had no gene match. This CDR3 comprises 17 residues. The CDR3 here is CASSQDRLAGSYNEQFF. In DNA form, the CDR3 reads TGCGCCAGCAGCCAAGACAGGTTAGCGGGGTCCTACAATGAGCAGTTCTTC.

The chain is built from TRBV11-2 and TRBJ2-5, with D hard to call. This CDR3 region has 11 residues. Germline CDR1 reads SGHAT; CDR2 reads FQNNGV. V dropped 4 bases and J dropped 4 bases, with 4 bases sitting between them. This CDR3 is CASSYSETQYF. The CDR3, as DNA: TGTGCCAGCAGCTACTCAGAGACCCAGTACTTC. The complete variable domain, with remaining parts taken from reference TRBV11-2 and TRBJ2-5, reads EAGVAQSPRYKIIEKRQSVAFWCNPISGHATLYWYQQILGQGPKLLIQFQNNGVVDDSQLPKDRFSAERLKGVDSTLKIQPAKLEDSAVYLCASSYSETQYFGPGTRLLVL.

This clone was seen a few times. The chain recombines TRBV10-1 with TRBJ1-5; the D gene is possibly TRBD1 (6 bases). Germline V gene data show CDR1 as WNHNN and CDR2 as SYGVQD (reference sequence). There are 16 residues in the CDR3. V lost 11 bases to trimming and J lost 0 bases, with 20 bases between them. The CDR3 region is CALGWQTGYSNQPQHF. The DNA for the CDR3 is TGCGCCCTAGGCTGGCAAACAGGGTATAGCAATCAGCCCCAGCATTTT.

The rearrangement joins TRBV5-6 to TRBJ1-6; 7 bases match TRBD1. This CDR3 is 17 amino acids long. Germline CDR1 and CDR2: SGHDT and YYEEEE. Losses at the gene ends were 3 bases for V and 7 bases for J; bases not matched to a gene: 13. The CDR3 sequence: CASSWNRGSYGNSPLHF. As DNA, the CDR3 is TGTGCCAGCAGCTGGAACAGGGGTTCCTACGGGAATTCACCCCTCCACTTT.

This clone was observed a few times. The chain employs TRBV28 and TRBJ2-1; tentatively, D is TRBD1 (6 bases). V lost 3 bases to trimming and J lost 4 bases, with 13 bases between them. CDR3 length: 15 amino acids. Per the germline V gene, CDR1 is MDHEN and CDR2 is SYDVKM. CDR3 in amino acids: CASSFQRDTYNEQFF. The CDR3 DNA reads as TGTGCCAGCAGTTTTCAACGGGACACTTACAATGAGCAGTTCTTC.

The chain links TRBV10-3 to TRBJ1-2; TRBD1 aligns across 8 bases. Germline V gene lookup returns CDR1 ENHRY and CDR2 SYGVKD. CDR3 length equals 13 residues. J lost 7 bases, V lost 2 bases, and 3 bases had no gene match. CDR3 sequence reads: CAISEDRGSGYTF. The CDR3 DNA reads as TGTGCCATCAGTGAGGACAGGGGTTCTGGCTACACCTTC.